Listed below are T cell receptor beta chains from one sample, sequenced in a study of graft-versus-host responses after intestinal transplantation. The data were produced by immunoSEQ multiplex PCR, yet TCRdb's version contains in-frame clones alone and is incomplete. The sample lists around 18,000 clones; approximately 95% were seen once. Sequences were derived from PBMCs, sampled 23 days after intestinal transplant. Receptors originate from a human patient who received an intestinal transplant, so some T cells may come from the graft donor. The CDR3 runs from the conserved cysteine through the conserved F or W. The order of the fields is V gene, clone size, J gene, D gene, CDR3 protein, CDR3 DNA. The D gene is left open where the match is weak. A row's size may be missing; if present it is once, few, many or a size class.

TRBV10-2,NA,TRBJ2-1,NA,CASRDPAGATTSGFF,TGCGCCAGCAGAGACCCTGCAGGCGCCACTACCTCGGGGTTCTTC
TRBV15,once,TRBJ2-3,NA,CATSRDWGSPDTQYF,TGTGCCACCAGCAGAGACTGGGGGTCCCCAGATACGCAGTATTTT
TRBV11-2,NA,TRBJ2-7,NA,CASSFRPFYEQYF,TGTGCCAGCAGCTTTAGGCCATTCTACGAGCAGTACTTC
TRBV2,NA,TRBJ1-5,NA,CASSRRSNQPQHF,TGTGCCAGCAGTCGGAGAAGCAATCAGCCCCAGCATTTT
TRBV13,NA,TRBJ2-1,NA,CASSLEGDVYNEQFF,TGTGCCAGCAGCTTAGAGGGAGACGTCTACAATGAGCAGTTCTTC
TRBV15,NA,TRBJ1-5,TRBD1,CATSTYLDREGNQPQHF,TGTGCCACCAGCACATACCTAGACAGGGAAGGCAATCAGCCCCAGCATTTT
TRBV18,NA,TRBJ2-3,TRBD1,CASSPTGATDTQYF,TGTGCCAGCTCACCGACAGGGGCCACAGATACGCAGTATTTT
TRBV6-9,few,TRBJ2-7,TRBD2,CASSFPGGSYEQYF,TGTGCCAGCAGTTTCCCGGGGGGTTCCTACGAGCAGTACTTC
TRBV6-1,NA,TRBJ2-2,NA,CATLGAGELFF,TGTGCCACCCTCGGGGCCGGGGAGCTGTTTTTT
TRBV30,NA,TRBJ2-3,NA,CAWILLGSDTDTQYF,TGTGCCTGGATCCTCCTAGGTTCTGACACAGATACGCAGTATTTT
TRBV27,NA,TRBJ2-3,NA,CASSLSNLAFLLPDTQYF,TGTGCCAGCAGTTTATCGAACCTAGCGTTCTTACTACCAGATACGCAGTATTTT
TRBV7-9,NA,TRBJ2-4,NA,CASSQELDPKNIQYF,TGTGCCAGCAGCCAGGAGTTGGATCCCAAAAACATTCAGTACTTC
TRBV6-4,NA,TRBJ2-1,TRBD2,CASSELAGSYNEQFF,TGTGCCAGCAGTGAACTAGCGGGCTCCTACAATGAGCAGTTCTTC
TRBV28,once,TRBJ2-7,NA,CASKGPASELGGQYF,TGTGCCAGCAAGGGACCGGCAAGCGAGCTCGGAGGGCAGTACTTC
TRBV4-2,NA,TRBJ1-2,NA,CASSQDWAQGYGYTF,TGTGCCAGCAGCCAAGATTGGGCGCAGGGCTATGGCTACACCTTC
TRBV4-1,NA,TRBJ2-7,TRBD1,CASSPQYIRQGPSPYEQYF,TGCGCCAGCAGCCCCCAATATATAAGACAGGGGCCCTCCCCTTACGAGCAGTACTTC
TRBV5-1,once,TRBJ2-1,TRBD2,CASWGLADNEQFF,TGCGCCAGCTGGGGACTAGCCGACAATGAGCAGTTCTTC
TRBV19,NA,TRBJ2-7,TRBD2,CASSISPGGPYEQYF,TGTGCCAGTAGTATTAGTCCGGGAGGTCCCTACGAGCAGTACTTC
TRBV19,NA,TRBJ2-7,TRBD1,CASSMSQGTVESF,TGTGCCAGTAGTATGTCGCAGGGGACAGTGGAGTCCTTC
TRBV7-2,NA,TRBJ1-2,NA,CASSTGTSYGYTF,TGTGCCAGCAGCACGGGGACAAGCTATGGCTACACCTTC
TRBV4-2,NA,TRBJ2-5,TRBD2,CASSQDGTGGGEAQYF,TGTGCCAGCAGCCAAGATGGGACCGGTGGGGGGGAGGCCCAGTACTTC
TRBV29-1,NA,TRBJ2-1,NA,CSARTQRNEQFF,TGCAGCGCCAGGACCCAGAGAAATGAGCAGTTCTTC
TRBV27,NA,TRBJ1-5,NA,CAGSFNGYQPQHF,TGTGCCGGCAGTTTCAACGGGTATCAGCCCCAGCATTTT
TRBV5-1,NA,TRBJ2-1,TRBD2,CASSLLQGGGEQFF,TGCGCCAGCAGCTTGTTGCAGGGCGGGGGTGAGCAGTTCTTC
TRBV28,NA,TRBJ2-7,NA,CASSLSGVRPFYEQYF,TGTGCCAGCAGTTTATCAGGCGTGCGTCCCTTCTACGAGCAGTACTTC
TRBV6-5,NA,TRBJ2-7,TRBD1,CASSSGTGPYEQYF,TGTGCCAGCAGTTCCGGGACAGGGCCCTACGAGCAGTACTTC
TRBV6-1,NA,TRBJ2-7,TRBD2,CASSDPQAGVALYEQYF,TGTGCCAGCAGTGACCCCCAGGCGGGAGTAGCTCTCTACGAGCAGTACTTC
TRBV7-8,NA,TRBJ1-6,NA,CASSLGAANSPLHF,TGTGCCAGCAGCTTAGGGGCAGCCAATTCACCCCTCCACTTT
TRBV11-2,NA,TRBJ2-5,TRBD2,CASSLGGGETQYF,TGTGCCAGCAGCTTAGGGGGGGGAGAGACCCAGTACTTC
TRBV18,NA,TRBJ1-3,NA,CASSLREFNGNTIYF,TGTGCCAGCTCCCTACGCGAGTTCAACGGAAACACCATATATTTT
TRBV5-6,NA,TRBJ2-7,NA,CASSLFPGRTTYEQYF,TGTGCCAGCAGCTTGTTTCCAGGCCGAACTACCTACGAGCAGTACTTC
TRBV7-2,NA,TRBJ2-1,NA,CASSSSSSYNEQFF,TGTGCCAGCAGTTCCTCGAGCTCCTACAATGAGCAGTTCTTC
TRBV28,NA,TRBJ1-5,NA,CASRVRGEDQPQHF,TGTGCCAGCAGAGTGCGGGGGGAAGATCAGCCCCAGCATTTT
TRBV6-5,NA,TRBJ1-1,NA,CASSYSFGGMNTEAFF,TGTGCCAGCAGTTACTCGTTCGGGGGGATGAACACTGAAGCTTTCTTT
TRBV11-1,NA,TRBJ2-3,TRBD2,CASSPRLALSTDTQYF,TGTGCCAGCAGCCCTAGACTAGCGTTGAGCACAGATACGCAGTATTTT
TRBV2,once,TRBJ2-6,NA,CASRLQGDSGANVLTF,TGTGCCAGCAGATTGCAGGGAGACTCTGGGGCCAACGTCCTGACTTTC
TRBV6-5,once,TRBJ2-1,NA,CASSPDRSSYNEQFF,TGTGCCAGCAGTCCTGACCGCAGCTCCTACAATGAGCAGTTCTTC
TRBV6-1,once,TRBJ1-1,NA,CASSDPWGQNTEAFF,TGTGCCAGCAGTGATCCATGGGGACAGAACACTGAAGCTTTCTTT
TRBV7-7,once,TRBJ2-7,NA,CASSLEPADSYEQYF,TGTGCCAGCAGCTTAGAGCCAGCAGACTCCTACGAGCAGTACTTC
TRBV11-2,NA,TRBJ1-2,NA,CASSLMGDGYTF,TGTGCCAGCAGCTTAATGGGGGATGGCTACACCTTC
TRBV7-6,NA,TRBJ1-6,NA,CASSLQGHASPLHF,TGTGCCAGCAGCCTACAGGGCCACGCTTCACCCCTCCACTTT
TRBV6-6,NA,TRBJ1-1,TRBD1,CASSYPGQGEAFF,TGTGCCAGCAGTTACCCAGGACAGGGTGAAGCTTTCTTT
TRBV6-6,NA,TRBJ2-1,NA,CASSYRDFSYNEQFF,TGTGCCAGCAGTTACCGAGACTTCTCCTACAATGAGCAGTTCTTC
TRBV6-6,once,TRBJ2-2,TRBD2,CASSYRTGRTGELFF,TGTGCCAGCAGTTACCGTACCGGGAGGACCGGGGAGCTGTTTTTT